Shown below are 14 T cell receptor beta chains from a single sample sequenced in a study of coeliac disease. The table came from immunoSEQ multiplex PCR; TCRdb's copy has only in-frame clones and leaves some out. The profile shows 6,000 to 8,000 clones, around 70% of them singletons. Sequencing input: lamina propria lymphocytes from the gut. The receptors come from a man aged 25 to 45 with celiac disease.

The chain has TRBV7-9 and TRBJ1-5, with TRBD1 matching over 7 bases. CDR1 SEHNR and CDR2 FQNEAQ come from the germline V gene (reference sequence). The V gene end was trimmed by 5 bases and the J gene end by 6 bases; junction bases not matched to a gene: 4. The CDR3 extends over 13 amino acids. CDR3 nucleotide sequence: TGTGCCAGCAGCACCGAGGGGGCTCAGCCCCAGCATTTT. It translates to CASSTEGAQPQHF.

The CDR3, as DNA: TGTGTCAGAAGCTTTCGGGAGCGGGAAGCTTTCTTT. Protein product: CVRSFREREAFF. The V call is TRBV7-5, the J call TRBJ1-1. TRBV7-5 represents a pseudogene. This CDR3 region has 12 residues.

CDR3 bases: TGTGCCAGCAGCTTGGTTGGGGCCCGCCAGCCCCAGCATTTT. As protein: CASSLVGARQPQHF. The V gene is TRBV5-5, the J gene TRBJ1-5; weak D call: TRBD1 (5 bases). Germline V gene data show CDR1 as SGHKS and CDR2 as YYEKEE (reference sequence). The CDR3 contains 14 residues. Trimming removed 0 bases from V and 7 bases from J, with 11 bases in between.

The V and J genes are TRBV10-3 and TRBJ2-5, with a possible D match to TRBD2 (5 bases). Germline CDR1 ENHRY, CDR2 SYGVKD. The ends were cut back, 4 bases at V and 2 bases at J, with 14 bases in the middle. This CDR3 has 15 amino acids. For the CDR3, the DNA is TGTGCCATCAGTGGGCAACTAGGAACTCAAGAGACCCAGTACTTC. Translating gives CAISGQLGTQETQYF.

The chain employs TRBV7-8 and TRBJ2-7, with D uncertain. This CDR3 is built from 15 residues. V was trimmed by 1 base and J by 2 bases, leaving 12 bases between them. The V gene's germline CDR1 is SGHVS and CDR2 FQNEAQ. CDR3 in DNA: TGTGCCAGCAGCTTAGGTAGCCCCTACCCCTACGAGCAGTACTTC. As protein: CASSLGSPYPYEQYF.

This clone is labeled large. This chain connects TRBV19 to TRBJ2-1; 8 bases are shared with TRBD2. CDR1 and CDR2 (germline): LNHDA, SQIVND (reference sequence). The junction had 5 bases not matched to a gene; V was cut back by 6 bases and J by 1 base. This CDR3 is built from 15 residues. CDR3 DNA sequence: TGTGCCAGTAGACTTACTAGCGGTTCCTACAATGAGCAGTTCTTC. Amino acid sequence: CASRLTSGSYNEQFF.

This chain uses TRBV4-1 with TRBJ2-1; 10 nucleotides match TRBD1. The V and J ends lost 0 bases and 9 bases, in that order; junction bases with no gene match: 11. The germline V gene encodes CDR1 MGHRA and CDR2 YSYEKL. This CDR3 has 17 residues. The CDR3 loop is CASSQDLMGQGLGEQFF. The CDR3 DNA reads TGCGCCAGCAGCCAAGACCTGATGGGACAGGGGTTAGGTGAGCAGTTCTTC.

The chain is built from TRBV5-5 and TRBJ2-6; 12 positions agree with TRBD1. The CDR3 runs to 19 residues. From germline, CDR1 is SGHKS and CDR2 YYEKEE (reference sequence). J lost 2 bases, V lost 4 bases, and 10 bases had no gene match. The CDR3 protein is CASSPAGQGALAGANVLTF. The CDR3 coding sequence is TGTGCCAGCAGCCCCGCGGGACAGGGGGCCTTGGCTGGGGCCAACGTCCTGACTTTC.

This chain connects TRBV6-8 to TRBJ2-7; possible D gene TRBD2, 6 bases. The CDR3 runs to 14 residues. Germline V lookup: CDR1 MNHGY, CDR2 SAAAGT. CDR3 sequence (DNA): TGTCCTAACGGGAGCAAGGACGGCTCCTACGAGCAGTACTTC. Its translation: CPNGSKDGSYEQYF.

The chain has TRBV6-1 and TRBJ1-2, with D possibly TRBD1 on 5 matching bases. Germline V gives CDR1 MNHNS, CDR2 SASEGT. The CDR3 totals 11 residues. With 7 bases removed from V and 4 bases from J, the gap between germline ends came to 7 bases. This CDR3 is CASNQGYGYTF. The CDR3 nucleotides read TGTGCCAGCAATCAGGGCTATGGCTACACCTTC.

The rearrangement joins TRBV29-1 to TRBJ2-7, with 16 bases identical to TRBD2. The CDR3 extends over 14 amino acids. V gave up 4 bases and J gave up 10 bases; unmatched junction bases: 7. CDR1 is SQVTM and CDR2 is ANQGSEA in the germline V gene. CDR3 sequence: CSVAGTSGRAGQYF. The CDR3, as DNA: TGCAGCGTTGCCGGGACTAGCGGGAGGGCAGGTCAGTACTTC.

This clone was seen more than once but under ten times. This chain connects TRBV6-1 to TRBJ1-1; 7 nucleotides match TRBD1. The V segment lost 9 bases and the J segment 10 bases; nucleotides outside the gene matches: 11. The CDR3 contains 12 residues. Germline V lookup: CDR1 MNHNS, CDR2 SASEGT. CDR3 nucleotide sequence: TGTGCCAGTCAGAGGGGGCAGGTGGGAGCTTTCTTT. The encoded protein is CASQRGQVGAFF.

This clone was observed a handful of times. This chain uses TRBV5-1 with TRBJ2-5, with a weak D call TRBD2 (6 bases). Per germline, CDR1 SGHRS and CDR2 YFSETQ. This CDR3 contains 15 residues. V shed 0 bases and J shed 3 bases, with 12 bases lying between them. The CDR3 DNA reads TGCGCCAGCAGCTTGGGCGGGACTGATAAAGAGACCCAGTACTTC. Translating it yields CASSLGGTDKETQYF.

This sequence joins TRBV18 and TRBJ2-7, with D perhaps matching TRBD2 (6 bases). The CDR3 extends over 16 amino acids. The germline V and J ends were trimmed by 1 base and 2 bases, with 15 bases remaining between them. Germline V gives CDR1 KGHSH, CDR2 LQKENI. The CDR3 protein is CASSPLNGLAPYEQYF. The CDR3 nucleotides are TGTGCCAGCTCACCACTGAATGGGCTAGCGCCCTACGAGCAGTACTTC. Variable domain in full (rest from reference TRBV18 and TRBJ2-7): NAGVMQNPRHLVRRRGQEARLRCSPMKGHSHVYWYRQLPEEGLKFMVYLQKENIIDESGMPKERFSAEFPKEGPSILRIQQVVRGDSAAYFCASSPLNGLAPYEQYFGPGTRLTVT.